This TCR beta chain was recorded in a study of T-cell reconstitution after alpha-beta-depleted transplantation in children (dated by TCRdb to 2016 to 2017). For the study in its entirety: Using TCR repertoire profiling, the study followed T-cell immune reconstitution in a quantitative way in children after TCRalphabeta/CD19-depleted allogeneic hematopoietic cell transplantation. Results the study describes overall, beyond this receptor: In some patients, high TCRbeta diversity at day 60 was attributed to recipient T cells and intrathymic progenitors that had survived conditioning. Hyperexpanded clone frequencies declined over subsequent months; after one year, T-cell counts and TCRbeta diversity were mostly attributed to newly produced T cells. The apparently early alphabetaT-cell count recovery about two months after transplant was reportedly dependent on only several hundred rapidly expanded clones derived from non-depleted graft cells.

CDR1 is given as DFQATT and CDR2 as SNEGSKA, both from the germline V gene (reference sequence). Trimmed from V: 2 bases; trimmed from J: 4 bases; junction bases lacking a gene match: 4. Counted from cysteine to phenylalanine, this CDR3 has 14 amino acids. Only the CDR3 portion is preserved as DNA: 42 bases, with reading frame beginning at the first base. According to the study, the label for this sample's treatment or condition signals: allogeneic hematopoietic cell transplantation with graft depleted of TCRalphabeta T cells and CD19 B cells. The children who served as transplant recipients had been given grafts of TCRalphabeta/CD19-depleted allogeneic hematopoietic cells. The receptor library was made with PCR. Data came from an Illumina HiSeq 2500. To normalize quantification of the TCRbeta repertoire, the TCR libraries were built with molecular barcoding that relied on unique molecular identifiers. The raw public reads went through TCRdb reprocessing: fastp at Q25, MiXCR clone calling, in-frame beta chains kept. Entries are consolidated by CDR3 protein sequence, retaining the most common genes and DNA. The sample has some 830,000 distinct CDR3 sequences on record, 15% to 20% of them singletons. The ten top clones hold around 4.5% of the sample.

This clonotype was seen at least ten times. Which antigen it targets is not known. The input lacks base qualities; no much larger clone sits a single base away. The material sequenced was PBMCs, mostly from graft donor cells, taken 360 days after TCRalphabeta/CD19-depleted stem cell transplant. This receptor chain uses TRBV20-1 and TRBJ2-1, with TRBD2 identical over 8 junction bases. The clonotype was recovered from a male patient younger than 18 who had a stem cell transplant for acute lymphoblastic leukemia, so the T cells may come from the graft donor. The sequenced DNA is TGCAGTGCTAGAACACTAGCGGAATACAATGAGCAGTTCTTC. This sequence encodes CSARTLAEYNEQFF.